A selection of T cell receptor beta chains follows, all from one sample in a study of blood T cell repertoires in COVID-19. This table comes from immunoSEQ multiplex PCR, and its TCRdb copy is limited to in-frame clones, with some not included. The sample has approximately 110,000 clones, more than 75% seen once. The sample was peripheral blood. The receptors derive from a man aged 40-55 years with acute or convalescent COVID-19. Both conserved end residues are part of each CDR3. A D gene is named only where the DNA matches it firmly. Size values are once, few and many counts, or a class for expanded clones, and some rows have none.

CDR3	DNA	size	V	J	D
CASSQRDGEGSNF	TGTGCCAGCTCACAGCGCGACGGGGAGGGGTCGAACTTC	-	TRBV18	TRBJ2-7	TRBD2
CSVGLAGKVNTQYF	TGCAGCGTTGGACTAGCGGGGAAGGTCAATACGCAGTATTTT	-	TRBV29-1	TRBJ2-3	TRBD2
CASSRDSRGADTQYF	TGTGCCAGCAGTCGGGACTCCCGAGGCGCAGATACGCAGTATTTT	-	TRBV6-5	TRBJ2-3	-
CASSPPGFGTGPDTQYF	TGTGCCAGCTCACCACCGGGGTTTGGGACAGGGCCCGATACGCAGTATTTT	-	TRBV18	TRBJ2-3	TRBD1
CASRETGRGGYTF	TGTGCCAGCAGGGAGACAGGCCGGGGAGGCTACACCTTC	-	TRBV2	TRBJ1-2	-
CASSREGGTDTQYF	TGTGCCAGCAGCCGGGAGGGAGGCACAGATACGCAGTATTTT	-	TRBV11-2	TRBJ2-3	TRBD2
CASSPQGAGYYGYTF	TGTGCCAGCAGTCCTCAGGGGGCAGGATACTATGGCTACACCTTC	-	TRBV28	TRBJ1-2	TRBD1
CASSELAGRRNSPLHF	TGTGCCAGCAGTGAACTTGCGGGCAGACGAAATTCACCCCTCCACTTT	-	TRBV6-1	TRBJ1-6	-
CASILSGGAETQYF	TGTGCCAGCATACTCAGCGGGGGGGCAGAGACCCAGTACTTC	few	TRBV6-5	TRBJ2-5	TRBD2
CASSSDRGYNEQFF	TGTGCCAGCAGCTCGGACAGGGGCTACAATGAGCAGTTCTTC	-	TRBV5-4	TRBJ2-1	TRBD1
CASQRGGTPGTSSYEQYF	TGTGCCAGCCAAAGGGGGGGAACTCCCGGGACAAGCTCCTACGAGCAGTACTTC	once	TRBV6-4	TRBJ2-7	-
CASSIGSPPYEQYF	TGTGCCAGCAGCATCGGGTCACCCCCCTACGAGCAGTACTTC	-	TRBV7-9	TRBJ2-7	-
CASSQGANQPQHF	TGTGCCAGCAGCCAAGGGGCCAATCAGCCCCAGCATTTT	-	TRBV14	TRBJ1-5	-
CASRQGILRNSPLHF	TGTGCCAGCAGGCAGGGGATTCTTCGTAATTCACCCCTCCACTTT	-	TRBV14	TRBJ1-6	-
CASSVRTASTDTQYF	TGTGCCAGCAGCGTACGGACAGCTAGCACAGATACGCAGTATTTT	-	TRBV7-9	TRBJ2-3	-
CASSPGTSVGIYEQYF	TGTGCCAGCAGCCCCGGGACTAGCGTGGGGATATACGAGCAGTACTTC	-	TRBV11-1	TRBJ2-7	TRBD2
CASSQTGTGPYEQYF	TGCGCCAGCAGCCAGACCGGGACAGGACCCTACGAGCAGTACTTC	-	TRBV5-1	TRBJ2-7	TRBD1
CASSLLTGTGGREQYF	TGTGCCAGCAGCTTACTAACCGGGACAGGGGGACGCGAGCAGTACTTC	-	TRBV5-6	TRBJ2-7	TRBD1
CASNVRTGSYNEQFF	TGTGCCAGCAACGTACGGACTGGGTCCTACAATGAGCAGTTCTTC	-	TRBV27	TRBJ2-1	-
CASSPLAGGLGDEQFF	TGTGCCAGCTCACCACTAGCGGGTGGGTTAGGCGATGAGCAGTTCTTC	-	TRBV18	TRBJ2-1	TRBD2
CASTGQGMNTEAFF	TGTGCCAGCACAGGACAGGGGATGAACACTGAAGCTTTCTTT	-	TRBV18	TRBJ1-1	TRBD1
CASSQDRNYGYTF	TGTGCCAGCAGCCAAGACAGGAACTATGGCTACACCTTC	-	TRBV4-2	TRBJ1-2	-
CASSQETGQTYGYTF	TGTGCCAGCAGCCAAGAGACGGGACAGACTTATGGCTACACCTTC	few	TRBV4-2	TRBJ1-2	TRBD1
CASSIRTGAGGQPQHF	TGTGCCAGCAGCATAAGGACAGGGGCCGGAGGTCAGCCCCAGCATTTT	-	TRBV21-1	TRBJ1-5	-
CASSLHKGNNQPQHF	TGTGCCAGCAGCTTACATAAGGGGAACAATCAGCCCCAGCATTTT	-	TRBV7-2	TRBJ1-5	-
CASSPVGTAKSTEAFF	TGTGCCAGCAGCCCGGTCGGGACAGCTAAAAGCACTGAAGCTTTCTTT	once	TRBV7-9	TRBJ1-1	TRBD1
CASGTPNREEQFF	TGTGCCAGCGGCACCCCTAACCGGGAAGAGCAGTTCTTC	once	TRBV6-5	TRBJ2-1	-
CASSLAQGVGNNSPLHF	TGTGCCAGCAGCTTAGCGCAAGGGGTAGGAAATAATTCACCCCTCCACTTT	-	TRBV7-6	TRBJ1-6	-
CASSGTVPGAQYF	TGTGCCAGCAGTGGGACGGTGCCGGGGGCCCAGTACTTC	-	TRBV2	TRBJ2-5	-
CASSYGPRQGARETQYF	TGTGCCAGCAGTTACGGACCGAGACAGGGGGCGCGGGAGACCCAGTACTTC	-	TRBV6-2/TRBV6-3	TRBJ2-5	TRBD1
CASSPGTSGNTIYF	TGTGCCAGCAGTCCCGGGACATCTGGAAACACCATATATTTT	few	TRBV6-5	TRBJ1-3	-
CASSPGALLSEEQYF	TGTGCCAGCTCACCTGGAGCGTTGTTAAGTGAAGAGCAGTACTTC	-	TRBV18	TRBJ2-7	-
CASSRVLAGGGEQFF	TGTGCCAGTAGTCGAGTTCTAGCGGGGGGCGGGGAGCAGTTCTTC	once	TRBV19	TRBJ2-1	TRBD2
CASSPQGYGYTF	TGTGCCAGCAGTCCACAGGGATATGGCTACACCTTC	few	TRBV6-6	TRBJ1-2	-
CASSLTSGGREQYF	TGCGCCAGCAGCTTGACTAGCGGGGGCCGTGAGCAGTACTTC	-	TRBV5-1	TRBJ2-7	TRBD2
CASSRTGFRLFF	TGTGCCAGCAGTCGGACAGGGTTTAGACTGTTTTTT	once	TRBV7-9	TRBJ1-4	TRBD1
CASSSGLAGNFYTDTQYF	TGTGCCAGCAGCTCGGGACTAGCGGGGAATTTTTATACAGATACGCAGTATTTT	once	TRBV7-2	TRBJ2-3	TRBD2
CASSTPGAPGQPQHF	TGTGCCAGTAGTACGCCAGGGGCCCCCGGGCAGCCCCAGCATTTT	-	TRBV19	TRBJ1-5	-
CASSDEGVGYEQYF	TGTGCCAGCAGTGATGAAGGGGTTGGCTACGAGCAGTACTTC	-	TRBV2	TRBJ2-7	-
CASGRRTGVSDTQYF	TGTGCCAGCGGACGACGGACAGGGGTCTCAGATACGCAGTATTTT	-	TRBV7-6	TRBJ2-3	TRBD1
CASSVGWEDVLEQYF	TGTGCCAGCAGCGTTGGGTGGGAGGACGTGCTCGAGCAGTACTTC	-	TRBV9	TRBJ2-7	-
CSVEGLAGDYNEQFF	TGCAGCGTTGAGGGACTAGCGGGAGACTACAATGAGCAGTTCTTC	-	TRBV29-1	TRBJ2-1	TRBD2
CASSPPLAGGEQYF	TGTGCCAGCTCACCTCCACTAGCGGGAGGCGAGCAGTACTTC	-	TRBV18	TRBJ2-7	TRBD2
CASSLTSGSETQYF	TGTGCCAGCAGCCTGACTAGCGGCTCGGAGACCCAGTACTTC	-	TRBV6-6	TRBJ2-5	TRBD2
CASSQRGATNYGYTF	TGTGCCAGCAGCCAACGGGGGGCTACTAACTATGGCTACACCTTC	-	TRBV3-1/TRBV3-2	TRBJ1-2	-